These 25 T cell receptor beta chains came from one sample sequenced in a study of shared clonotypes between healthy human individuals. Profiled with immunoSEQ multiplex PCR; TCRdb holds only in-frame clones, not every one. The sample lists about a million clones, about 77% occurring once. Material for sequencing was memory CD4+ T cells sorted from blood. Subset described: CD45RA-negative fraction. The receptor source for this set is a man aged 18-30 years in good health.

The rearrangement joins TRBV5-1 to TRBJ2-5, with D uncertain. The CDR3 loop spans 13 amino acids. Germline V gives CDR1 SGHRS, CDR2 YFSETQ. Trimming removed 5 bases from V and 5 bases from J, with 13 bases in between. CDR3 nucleotide sequence: TGCGCCAGCAGTAAAGGGCCAACGGAGACCCAGTACTTC. Translating it yields CASSKGPTETQYF.

The chain links TRBV4-3 to TRBJ2-1; TRBD2 agrees at 8 bases. CDR3 length: 17 residues. Germline-derived CDR1 and CDR2 are LGHNA and YSLEER. The J segment lost 4 bases and the V segment lost 1 base, leaving 9 bases of the junction unmatched. The CDR3 is CASSQAAGTRIYNEQFF. The DNA of the CDR3 is TGCGCCAGCAGCCAAGCAGCTGGGACTAGAATTTACAATGAGCAGTTCTTC.

The chain recombines TRBV27 with TRBJ1-1; no reliable D call. The CDR3 runs 15 residues. Per the germline V gene, CDR1 is MNHEY and CDR2 is SMNVEV (reference sequence). Trimming took 6 bases from V and 4 from J, leaving 18 bases between them. The CDR3, as DNA: TGTGCCAGCAGCTCAGGCGTGGGGTCGCGCACTGAAGCTTTCTTT. Its translation is CASSSGVGSRTEAFF.

Regarding this clone: It is likely a read error: a sequence one base away is far more abundant. V usage is TRBV6-6 and J usage is TRBJ2-7; 8 nucleotides align to TRBD1. Germline V gene data show CDR1 as MNHNY and CDR2 as SVGAGI (reference sequence). The CDR3 extends over 13 amino acids. Trimming removed 6 bases from V and 2 bases from J; junction bases left unmatched: 3. The CDR3 coding sequence is TGTGCCAGCAGATTGGGACAGGCCTACGAGCAGTACTTC. Protein product: CASRLGQAYEQYF.

CDR3 DNA sequence: TGCGCCAGCAGCACGGGTATGAGTGGGGCAAATTCACCCCTCCACTTT. Residues: CASSTGMSGANSPLHF. The genes are TRBV5-1 and TRBJ1-6, with D maybe TRBD1 (5 bases). Germline V lookup: CDR1 SGHRS, CDR2 YFSETQ. This CDR3 spans 16 amino acids. The V gene lost 4 bases and the J gene lost 7 bases, with 18 bases spanning the gap.

This clone has only one observation. This sample also contains other DNA sequences that code for the same CDR3. This CDR3 is CASSTGVNTEAFF. The CDR3 DNA reads TGTGCCAGTAGCACGGGGGTGAACACTGAAGCTTTCTTT. The rearrangement joins TRBV19 to TRBJ1-1; TRBD1 is a possible D gene (5 bases). The length of the CDR3 is 13 residues. From germline, CDR1 is LNHDA and CDR2 SQIVND (reference sequence). Trimming cost V 6 bases and J 0 bases, with 8 bases left between them. Full variable domain (rest looked up from reference TRBV19 and TRBJ1-1): DGGITQSPKYLFRKEGQNVTLSCEQNLNHDAMYWYRQDPGQGLRLIYYSQIVNDFQKGDIAEGYSVSREKKESFPLTVTSAQKNPTAFYLCASSTGVNTEAFFGQGTRLTVV.

The J gene is TRBJ2-1, the V gene TRBV7-2, with 13 nucleotides matching TRBD2. The CDR3 runs 19 residues. Germline V lookup: CDR1 SGHTA, CDR2 FQGNSA. The V and J ends lost 4 bases and 4 bases, in that order; junction bases with no gene match: 13. As DNA, the CDR3 is TGTGCCAGCAGCTCCGAGCGGCCTACTAGCGGGAGGGTTTACAATGAGCAGTTCTTC. Translation: CASSSERPTSGRVYNEQFF. Using reference TRBV7-2 and TRBJ2-1 for the parts outside the CDR3, the full variable domain is GAGVSQSPSNKVTEKGKDVELRCDPISGHTALYWYRQSLGQGLEFLIYFQGNSAPDKSGLPSDRFSAERTGGSVSTLTIQRTQQEDSAVYLCASSSERPTSGRVYNEQFFGPGTRLTVL.

The CDR3 loop is CEGCTDGGDTEAFF. The CDR3 coding sequence is TGTGAAGGTTGTACGGATGGCGGGGACACTGAAGCTTTCTTT. The chain has TRBV28 and TRBJ1-1; D not certain. This CDR3 has 14 residues. Germline V gene lookup returns CDR1 MDHEN and CDR2 SYDVKM.

This chain uses TRBV29-1 with TRBJ2-7; TRBD2 agrees at 7 bases. Germline CDR1 reads SQVTM; CDR2 reads ANQGSEA. After removal of 7 bases from V and 4 bases from J, the junction contained 16 bases not matched to a gene. The CDR3 loop spans 15 amino acids. CDR3 sequence reads: CSGGLPRGDRYEQYF. The CDR3 region has the DNA TGCAGCGGGGGCCTACCCCGGGGGGATCGGTACGAGCAGTACTTC.

This sequence joins TRBV9 and TRBJ2-1; 9 nucleotides align to TRBD1. This CDR3 spans 15 amino acids. Per germline, CDR1 SGDLS and CDR2 YYNGEE. Unmatched junction bases numbered 5, after V lost 0 bases and J lost 7 bases. The CDR3 DNA sequence: TGTGCCAGCAGCGTAGGGGACAGGGAGGGGAATGAGCAGTTCTTC. It specifies CASSVGDREGNEQFF.

This chain uses TRBV30 with TRBJ1-3; maybe TRBD1 (6 bases). The CDR3 loop spans 12 amino acids. Germline loops: CDR1 GTSNPN, CDR2 SVGIG (reference sequence). V shed 5 bases and J shed 5 bases, with 10 bases lying between them. The DNA of the CDR3 is TGTGCCTGGGGAGGGGGTAGAAACACCATATATTTT. Encoded protein: CAWGGGRNTIYF.

The chain links TRBV9 to TRBJ1-1; 12 nucleotides line up with TRBD1. Germline V lookup: CDR1 SGDLS, CDR2 YYNGEE. The CDR3 contains 19 residues. V lost 4 bases to trimming and J lost 1 base; unmatched junction nucleotides: 14. The DNA of the CDR3 is TGTGCCAGCAGCTCCGACCTGACGGGACAGGGGGCTCGGAACACTGAAGCTTTCTTT. Encoded protein: CASSSDLTGQGARNTEAFF.

The chain employs TRBV6-1 and TRBJ2-2; 7 nucleotides agree with TRBD2. There are 14 residues in the CDR3. V dropped 10 bases and J dropped 6; count of bases not matched to a gene: 11. Germline V gene lookup returns CDR1 MNHNS and CDR2 SASEGT. The CDR3 protein is CATRRGEKAGELFF. The CDR3 bases are TGTGCCACCCGTCGGGGGGAGAAAGCCGGGGAGCTGTTTTTT.

J is TRBJ2-7 and V is TRBV11-2; a weak D match, TRBD2 (6 bases). CDR3 size: 17 residues. The V gene's germline CDR1 is SGHAT and CDR2 FQNNGV. V gave up 4 bases and J gave up 7 bases, with 26 bases separating them. The chain's CDR3 is CASSSLRGGKASGEQYF. As DNA, the CDR3 is TGTGCCAGCAGCTCCTTGAGGGGCGGGAAGGCATCGGGTGAGCAGTACTTC.

The chain's CDR3 is CASSVAVDSQAFF. The CDR3, as DNA: TGTGCCAGCAGCGTAGCCGTCGACTCACAGGCTTTCTTT. This chain links TRBV9 with TRBJ1-1; no clear D gene. The CDR3 contains 13 residues. Trimming shortened V by 0 bases and J by 11 bases, and 14 bases separated the two germline ends. Germline-derived CDR1 and CDR2 are SGDLS and YYNGEE.

V and J are TRBV6-6 and TRBJ2-1, with TRBD2 matching 8 bases. The CDR3 loop spans 14 amino acids. J lost 9 bases, V lost 4 bases, and 8 bases had no gene match. Per germline, CDR1 MNHNY and CDR2 SVGAGI (reference sequence). The CDR3 is CASSLRGDWGEQFF. The DNA for the CDR3 is TGTGCCAGCAGTTTGCGGGGGGATTGGGGTGAGCAGTTCTTC.

As to this clone: The same CDR3 arises from other DNA sequences in this sample as well. The V and J genes are TRBV5-1 and TRBJ1-2; 10 nucleotides match TRBD1. Germline V gene lookup returns CDR1 SGHRS and CDR2 YFSETQ. The CDR3 loop spans 14 amino acids. V gave up 0 bases and J gave up 7 bases; unmatched junction bases: 3. CDR3 sequence: CASSLAGTGVGYTF. The CDR3 nucleotides read TGCGCCAGCAGCTTGGCCGGGACAGGGGTTGGCTACACCTTC.

V and J are TRBV7-9 and TRBJ1-1; D is uncertain. CDR1 and CDR2 from the germline V gene are SEHNR and FQNEAQ (reference sequence). Trimming pared 2 bases from V and 0 bases from J, leaving 7 bases between. CDR3 length equals 14 residues. Written as DNA, the CDR3 is TGTGCCAGCAGCTTAAATTGGATGAACACTGAAGCTTTCTTT. It specifies CASSLNWMNTEAFF.

This sequence joins TRBV5-1 and TRBJ2-5; D possibly corresponds to TRBD1 (6 bases). V was pared by 3 bases and J by 11 bases, with 14 bases between. The germline V gene has CDR1 SGHRS and CDR2 YFSETQ. The CDR3 has 12 residues. CDR3: CASSSNRDTQYF. CDR3 bases: TGCGCCAGCAGCTCCAACCGGGACACGCAGTACTTC.

This clone showed up just a few times. The rearrangement links TRBV6-5 to TRBJ1-1; D not certain. The CDR3 is made up of 14 amino acids. Germline V gene lookup returns CDR1 MNHEY and CDR2 SVGAGI. V was cut by 8 bases and J by 0 bases, with 13 bases left in between. The CDR3, as DNA: TGTGCCAGCGGTCCCCGGGCTCTGAACACTGAAGCTTTCTTT. Its translation is CASGPRALNTEAFF.

The chain employs TRBV11-2 and TRBJ1-4; D possibly corresponds to TRBD1 (6 bases). The length of the CDR3 is 17 residues. The germline V and J ends were trimmed by 5 bases and 5 bases, with 21 bases remaining between them. Germline V gene sequence: CDR1 SGHAT, CDR2 FQNNGV. The CDR3 sequence: CASSPLPTGSRNEKLFF. CDR3 nucleotide sequence: TGTGCCAGCAGCCCCCTGCCCACAGGGTCGCGGAATGAAAAACTGTTTTTT.

Only a few counts were recorded for this clone. Other DNA sequences from this sample encode an identical CDR3 as well. The rearrangement links TRBV18 to TRBJ1-1; D is unresolved. V was pared by 3 bases and J by 1 base, with 6 bases between. The germline V gene has CDR1 KGHSH and CDR2 LQKENI. The CDR3 is 13 amino acids. The CDR3 loop reads CASSPVENTEAFF. CDR3 DNA sequence: TGTGCCAGCTCACCCGTGGAGAACACTGAAGCTTTCTTT.

The chain employs TRBV6-1 and TRBJ1-1; unclear D gene. CDR3 length equals 14 residues. V lost 5 bases and J lost 3, with 13 bases in between. Germline assignment: CDR1 MNHNS and CDR2 SASEGT. CDR3 DNA: TGTGCCAGCAGTAGTTACATCGATCACACTGAAGCTTTCTTT. The encoded protein is CASSSYIDHTEAFF.

As for this clone: Distinct nucleotide sequences in the sample also encode this CDR3. The V gene is TRBV5-1, the J gene TRBJ2-7, with 7 bases lining up with TRBD1. The CDR3 has 14 amino acids. After removal of 2 bases from V and 1 base from J, the junction contained 3 bases not matched to a gene. CDR1 SGHRS and CDR2 YFSETQ come from the germline V gene. As DNA, the CDR3 is TGCGCCAGCAGCTTTGGGGACAGTTCCTACGAGCAGTACTTC. Translation: CASSFGDSSYEQYF.

A remark on this clone: Other DNA sequences within the sample encode an identical CDR3. The chain has TRBV20-1 and TRBJ2-7; D might be TRBD1 (5 bases). Germline V gene sequence: CDR1 DFQATT, CDR2 SNEGSKA (reference sequence). CDR3 length: 11 amino acids. V was clipped by 3 bases and J by 4 bases, with 7 bases between them. CDR3 region: CSARAGYEQYF. In nucleotides, the CDR3 is TGCAGTGCTAGGGCAGGGTACGAGCAGTACTTC.